A selection of T cell receptor beta chains follows, all from one sample in a study of CD8 T cells in ankylosing spondylitis. MiXCR was run by TCRdb on the 5' RACE reads, yielding one entry per CDR3 protein. This sample has around 430,000 distinct CDR3 sequences; approximately 17% occur once, and the top ten carry approximately 1%. Sequenced material: blood, either unsorted or a sorted T cell fraction (not recorded which). The origin of the receptors is a male donor with ankylosing spondylitis. The CDR3 runs from the conserved cysteine through the conserved F or W. D genes are given only for firm matches. Expanded clones are given a class, and other clones once, few, many or no size at all.

d_gene	j_gene	abundance	v_gene	CDR3aa	CDR3nt
.	TRBJ2-2	.	TRBV24-1	CATSAGTYTGELFF	TGTGCCACCAGTGCCGGGACTTACACCGGGGAGCTGTTTTTT
TRBD1	TRBJ2-1	.	TRBV20-1	CSATGDSRTNEQFF	TGCAGTGCTACCGGGGACAGTCGAACTAATGAGCAGTTCTTC
.	TRBJ1-4	.	TRBV18	CASSPRTTTNEKLFF	TGTGCCAGCTCACCCAGGACAACAACTAATGAAAAACTGTTTTTT
TRBD1	TRBJ2-3	.	TRBV12-3/TRBV12-4	CASSLGTGIRTDTQYF	TGTGCCAGCAGTTTAGGGACAGGGATCCGCACAGATACGCAGTATTTT
.	TRBJ1-5	.	TRBV12-3/TRBV12-4	CASSLRGAFSNQPQHF	TGTGCCAGCAGTTTGAGGGGAGCCTTTAGCAATCAGCCCCAGCATTTT
.	TRBJ2-1	few	TRBV7-9	CASSRSGNYNEQFF	TGTGCCAGCAGCCGTAGCGGCAACTACAATGAGCAGTTCTTC
TRBD2	TRBJ2-1	few	TRBV5-1	CASSPTSGVPKGNEQFF	TGCGCCAGCAGCCCCACTAGCGGGGTCCCTAAGGGCAATGAGCAGTTCTTC
TRBD2	TRBJ2-2	.	TRBV6-5	CASSYSNPSGGGTGELFF	TGTGCCAGCAGTTACTCGAACCCTAGCGGAGGCGGCACCGGGGAGCTGTTTTTT
TRBD1	TRBJ1-1	.	TRBV2	CASGTGTGVTEAFF	TGTGCCAGCGGGACCGGGACAGGGGTGACTGAAGCTTTCTTT
TRBD1	TRBJ2-5	many	TRBV4-3	CASSQHRDSQETQYF	TGCGCCAGCAGCCAGCACCGGGACAGTCAAGAGACCCAGTACTTC
TRBD2	TRBJ2-3	few	TRBV27	CASGPYSGGRSTDTQYF	TGTGCCAGCGGACCCTATAGCGGGGGCCGTAGCACAGATACGCAGTATTTT
.	TRBJ2-7	few	TRBV27	CASSPRNRYEQYF	TGTGCCAGCAGTCCCCGGAACCGCTACGAGCAGTACTTC
TRBD2	TRBJ2-2	many	TRBV5-1	CASSLVLAGRTGELFF	TGCGCCAGCAGCTTGGTTCTAGCGGGACGGACCGGGGAGCTGTTTTTT
TRBD2	TRBJ2-3	.	TRBV19	CASSTLGLAGTDTQYF	TGTGCCAGTAGTACCTTGGGACTAGCGGGCACAGATACGCAGTATTTT
.	TRBJ2-7	.	TRBV11-2	CASSLEGRNYEQYF	TGTGCCAGCAGCCTAGAGGGGAGGAACTACGAGCAGTACTTC
.	TRBJ2-2	few	TRBV5-1	CASSLGARTNTGELFF	TGCGCCAGCAGCTTGGGGGCCCGAACGAACACCGGGGAGCTGTTTTTT
.	TRBJ1-1	few	TRBV29-1	CSVYRNTEAFF	TGCAGCGTGTACAGGAACACTGAAGCTTTCTTT
.	TRBJ1-3	.	TRBV20-1	CSASKSSGNTIYF	TGCAGTGCTAGCAAGAGCTCTGGAAACACCATATATTTT
.	TRBJ1-1	.	TRBV19	CASSIIGTDTEAFF	TGTGCCAGTAGTATTATAGGGACGGACACTGAAGCTTTCTTT
.	TRBJ1-1	.	TRBV7-2	CASSLDIGSTEAFF	TGTGCCAGCAGCTTAGACATAGGAAGCACTGAAGCTTTCTTT
.	TRBJ1-2	.	TRBV13	CACCTPRGAGRDSNYGYTF	TGTGCCTGCTGCACCCCCCGGGGTGCAGGTCGGGACTCTAACTATGGCTACACCTTC
.	TRBJ1-1	.	TRBV3-1	CASSQQGSNTEAFF	TGTGCCAGCAGCCAACAGGGGTCGAACACTGAAGCTTTCTTT
.	TRBJ1-1	few	TRBV12-3/TRBV12-4	CASIRGVGTEAFF	TGTGCCAGCATCAGGGGAGTAGGGACTGAAGCTTTCTTT
.	TRBJ1-4	.	TRBV2	CASSVREKLFF	TGTGCCAGCAGTGTACGCGAAAAACTGTTTTTT
.	TRBJ2-6	.	TRBV20-1	CSVKIPGANVLTF	TGCAGTGTCAAGATTCCTGGGGCCAACGTCCTGACTTTC
.	TRBJ1-4	few	TRBV4-2	CASSQPGTTDEKLFF	TGTGCCAGCAGCCAACCCGGGACAACGGACGAAAAACTGTTTTTT
.	TRBJ1-4	few	TRBV2	CASIGGLRGYEKLFF	TGTGCCAGCATTGGAGGACTTAGGGGATATGAAAAACTGTTTTTT
TRBD2	TRBJ2-2	.	TRBV20-1	CSARVGGESNTGELFF	TGCAGTGCTAGGGTCGGGGGGGAGAGTAACACCGGGGAGCTGTTTTTT
TRBD2	TRBJ2-2	few	TRBV7-9	CASSLGTAGDTGELFF	TGTGCCAGCAGCTTAGGTACAGCGGGAGACACCGGGGAGCTGTTTTTT
.	TRBJ2-2	many	TRBV5-1	CASSTQNMNTGELFF	TGCGCCAGCAGCACCCAGAACATGAACACCGGGGAGCTGTTTTTT
.	TRBJ2-2	few	TRBV4-3	CASSQDRGLNTGELFF	TGCGCCAGCAGCCAAGACCGTGGTCTAAACACCGGGGAGCTGTTTTTT
TRBD2	TRBJ2-7	few	TRBV20-1	CSARLGRGDSYEQYF	TGCAGTGCTAGACTCGGGCGGGGGGACTCCTACGAGCAGTACTTC
TRBD1	TRBJ2-2	many	TRBV12-3/TRBV12-4	CASSTTGGARTGELFF	TGTGCCAGCAGTACCACAGGGGGCGCACGGACCGGGGAGCTGTTTTTT
TRBD1	TRBJ1-5	few	TRBV29-1	CSVSDRGYSNQPQHF	TGCAGCGTTTCGGACAGGGGATATAGCAATCAGCCCCAGCATTTT
TRBD2	TRBJ2-1	.	TRBV19	CASSIGFGGRSTYNEQFF	TGTGCCAGTAGTATAGGTTTCGGCGGGAGATCCACCTACAATGAGCAGTTCTTC
.	TRBJ1-2	few	TRBV27	CASKFLQGNYGYTF	TGTGCCAGCAAGTTCCTACAGGGTAACTATGGCTACACCTTC
TRBD2	TRBJ2-7	once	TRBV20-1	CSAGGDLAYEQYF	TGCAGCGCCGGGGGGGATTTGGCCTACGAGCAGTACTTC
TRBD2	TRBJ2-3	.	TRBV20-1	CSAPTSGRAGGTQYF	TGCAGTGCTCCGACTAGCGGGAGGGCCGGTGGTACGCAGTATTTT
.	TRBJ2-5	.	TRBV5-1	CASSGGGSTETQYF	TGCGCCAGCAGCGGTGGGGGCTCGACAGAGACCCAGTACTTC
TRBD1	TRBJ2-3	.	TRBV4-1	CANSQETPDRGGTDTQYF	TGCGCCAACAGCCAAGAAACCCCGGACAGGGGGGGCACAGATACGCAGTATTTT
.	TRBJ2-4	few	TRBV6-5	CASSYSRAGWDKNIQYF	TGTGCCAGCAGTTACTCGAGAGCAGGATGGGACAAAAACATTCAGTACTTC
.	TRBJ1-4	few	TRBV12-3/TRBV12-4	CASSFTGSNEKLFF	TGTGCCAGCAGTTTTACAGGGAGCAATGAAAAACTGTTTTTT
TRBD2	TRBJ2-7	.	TRBV28	CASSPSGAGSYEQYF	TGTGCCAGCAGTCCCTCAGGAGCGGGAAGCTACGAGCAGTACTTC
TRBD1	TRBJ2-5	few	TRBV7-8	CASSRDRDETQYF	TGTGCCAGCAGCAGGGACAGGGATGAGACCCAGTACTTC
.	TRBJ1-5	few	TRBV7-2	CASSLGGFNQPQHF	TGTGCCAGCAGCTTAGGGGGATTCAATCAGCCCCAGCATTTT
.	TRBJ1-5	.	TRBV20-1	CSARDRGSWSNQPQHF	TGCAGTGCTAGAGATCGGGGATCGTGGAGCAATCAGCCCCAGCATTTT
.	TRBJ1-1	.	TRBV4-1	CASSQGGRLNTEAFF	TGCGCCAGCAGCCAAGGGGGCCGACTGAACACTGAAGCTTTCTTT
.	TRBJ1-6	few	TRBV30	CAWSRPDSSYNSPLHF	TGTGCCTGGAGCCGTCCGGACAGCTCCTATAATTCACCCCTCCACTTT
.	TRBJ2-7	.	TRBV3-1	CASSQALPDEQYF	TGTGCCAGCAGCCAAGCGTTGCCGGACGAGCAGTACTTC
.	TRBJ2-5	many	TRBV27	CASSPAIAVQETQYF	TGTGCCAGCAGTCCGGCCATAGCGGTACAAGAGACCCAGTACTTC
.	TRBJ1-5	few	TRBV20-1	CSARDQAGINQPQHF	TGCAGTGCTAGAGATCAAGCAGGGATCAATCAGCCCCAGCATTTT
.	TRBJ1-4	.	TRBV18	CASSRTRGSTNEKLFF	TGTGCCAGCTCCCGGACCCGCGGGTCCACTAATGAAAAACTGTTTTTT
TRBD1	TRBJ1-3	.	TRBV28	CASRNTGGANTIYF	TGTGCCAGCAGAAATACAGGGGGCGCGAACACCATATATTTT
.	TRBJ2-7	few	TRBV13	CASSFFVTPPGGLTYEQYF	TGTGCCAGCAGCTTTTTTGTGACCCCCCCCGGCGGACTCACCTACGAGCAGTACTTC
.	TRBJ1-5	once	TRBV5-1	CASSPGPYSNQPQHF	TGCGCCAGCAGCCCCGGACCCTATAGCAATCAGCCCCAGCATTTT